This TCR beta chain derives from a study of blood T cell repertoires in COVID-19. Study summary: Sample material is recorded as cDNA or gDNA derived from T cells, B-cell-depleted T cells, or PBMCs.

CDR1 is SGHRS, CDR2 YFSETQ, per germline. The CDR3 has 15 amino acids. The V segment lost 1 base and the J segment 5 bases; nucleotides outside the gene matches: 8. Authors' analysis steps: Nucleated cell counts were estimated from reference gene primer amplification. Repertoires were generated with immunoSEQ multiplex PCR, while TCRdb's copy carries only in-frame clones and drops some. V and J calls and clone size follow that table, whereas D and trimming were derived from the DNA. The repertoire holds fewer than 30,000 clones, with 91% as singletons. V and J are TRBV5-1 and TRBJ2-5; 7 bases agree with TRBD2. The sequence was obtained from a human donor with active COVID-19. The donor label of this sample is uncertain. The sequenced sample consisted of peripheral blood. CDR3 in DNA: TGCGCCAGCAGCTTGTCCCTAGCGGAGGGGGAGACCCAGTACTTC. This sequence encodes CASSLSLAEGETQYF.